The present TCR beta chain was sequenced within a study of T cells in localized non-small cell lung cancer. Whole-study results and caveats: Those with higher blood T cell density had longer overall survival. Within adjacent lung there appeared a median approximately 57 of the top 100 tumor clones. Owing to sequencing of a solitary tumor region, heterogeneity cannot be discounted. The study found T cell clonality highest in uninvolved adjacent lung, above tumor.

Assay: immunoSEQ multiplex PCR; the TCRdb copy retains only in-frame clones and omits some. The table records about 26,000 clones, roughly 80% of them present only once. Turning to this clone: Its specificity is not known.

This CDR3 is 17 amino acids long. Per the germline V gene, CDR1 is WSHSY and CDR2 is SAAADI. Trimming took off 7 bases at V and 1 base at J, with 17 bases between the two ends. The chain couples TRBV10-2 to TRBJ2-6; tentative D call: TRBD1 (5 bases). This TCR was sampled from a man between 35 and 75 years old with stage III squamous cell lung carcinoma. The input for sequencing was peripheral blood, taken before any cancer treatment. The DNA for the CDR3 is TGCGCCAGCACCCCCAGGCAGGGTGGATCTGGGGCCAACGTCCTGACTTTC. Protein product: CASTPRQGGSGANVLTF.